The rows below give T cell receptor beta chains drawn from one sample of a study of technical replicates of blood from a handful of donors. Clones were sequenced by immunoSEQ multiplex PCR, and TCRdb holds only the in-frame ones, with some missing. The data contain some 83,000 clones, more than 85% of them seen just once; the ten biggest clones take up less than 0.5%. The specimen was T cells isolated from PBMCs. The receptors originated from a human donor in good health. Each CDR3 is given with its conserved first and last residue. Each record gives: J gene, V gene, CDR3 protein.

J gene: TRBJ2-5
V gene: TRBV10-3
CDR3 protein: CAARERPQETQYF

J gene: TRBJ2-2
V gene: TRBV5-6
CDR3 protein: CASSFSGELFF

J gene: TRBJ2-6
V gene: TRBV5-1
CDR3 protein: CASSSGPPGANVLTF

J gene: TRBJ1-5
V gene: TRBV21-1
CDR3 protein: CASSKWEGRRGPQHF

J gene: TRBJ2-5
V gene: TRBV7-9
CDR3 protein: CASSLGAEQKRETQYF

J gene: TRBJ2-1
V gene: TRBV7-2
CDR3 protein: CASSLAGASYNEQFF

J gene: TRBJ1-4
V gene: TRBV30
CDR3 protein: CAWNSFSGGPTNEKLFF

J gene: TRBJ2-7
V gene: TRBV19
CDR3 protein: CASSISASGYEQYF

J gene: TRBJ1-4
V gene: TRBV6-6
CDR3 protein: CASSQGQGLLFF

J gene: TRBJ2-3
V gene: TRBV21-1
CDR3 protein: CASSKLAAGADTQYF

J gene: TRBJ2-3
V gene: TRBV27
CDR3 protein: CASSLYGRGTDTQYF

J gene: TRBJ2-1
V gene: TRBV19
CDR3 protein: CASSIVVAHEQFF

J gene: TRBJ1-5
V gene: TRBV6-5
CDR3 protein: CASSSTQGRRQPQHF

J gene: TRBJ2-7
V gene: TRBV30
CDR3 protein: CATSSYEQYF

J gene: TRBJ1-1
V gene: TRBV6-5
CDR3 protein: CASSSSNLGGTEAFF

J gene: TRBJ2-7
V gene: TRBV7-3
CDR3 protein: CASSLGVAGYEQYF

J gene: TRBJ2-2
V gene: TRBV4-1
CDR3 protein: CASSQDTTSGRARYTGELFF

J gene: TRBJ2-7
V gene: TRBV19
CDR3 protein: CASRASGVGYEQYF

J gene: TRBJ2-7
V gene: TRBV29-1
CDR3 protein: CSISTGYSAYEQYF

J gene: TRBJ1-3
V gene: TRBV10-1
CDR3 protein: CASSESVQAGNTIYF

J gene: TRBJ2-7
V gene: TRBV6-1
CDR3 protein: CASSEGRTGSYEQYF